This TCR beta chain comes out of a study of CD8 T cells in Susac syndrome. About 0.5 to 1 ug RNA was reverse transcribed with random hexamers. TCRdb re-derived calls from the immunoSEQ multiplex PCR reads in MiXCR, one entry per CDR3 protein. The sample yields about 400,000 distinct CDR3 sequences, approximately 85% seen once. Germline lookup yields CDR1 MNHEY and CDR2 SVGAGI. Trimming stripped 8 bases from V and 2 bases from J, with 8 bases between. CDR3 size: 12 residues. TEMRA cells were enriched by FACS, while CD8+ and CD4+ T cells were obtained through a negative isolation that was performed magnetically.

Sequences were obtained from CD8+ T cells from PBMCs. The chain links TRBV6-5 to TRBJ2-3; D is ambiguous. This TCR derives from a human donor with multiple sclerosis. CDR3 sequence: CASEDDTDTQYF. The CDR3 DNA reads TGTGCCAGCGAAGACGACACAGATACGCAGTATTTT.